Listed below are T cell receptor beta chains from one sample, sequenced in a study of shared clonotypes between healthy human individuals. Profiled with immunoSEQ multiplex PCR; TCRdb holds only in-frame clones, not every one. The repertoire holds 2 million to 3 million clones, with approximately 93% as singletons. The sample comprised naive CD4+ T cells from PBMCs. The receptors come from a man aged 18 to 29 in good health. Some clones in this sample may be carry-over from other donors' samples. The CDR3 runs from the conserved cysteine through the conserved F or W. Fields, in order: clone size, J gene, V gene, D gene, CDR3 DNA, CDR3 protein. A D gene is named only where the DNA matches it firmly. Only some rows state a clone size, as once, few, many or a class for expanded clones.

-,TRBJ2-1,TRBV28,TRBD1,TGTGCCAGCAGTTTACCGGGACAGGGCTCAAATGAGCAGTTCTTC,CASSLPGQGSNEQFF
-,TRBJ2-3,TRBV7-3,-,TGTGCCAGCAGCTTGCTCGGAGATACGCAGTATTTT,CASSLLGDTQYF
-,TRBJ1-4,TRBV19,TRBD1,TGTGCCAGTAGTAAACGGGGACAGAGAGTAACTAATGAAAAACTGTTTTTT,CASSKRGQRVTNEKLFF
-,TRBJ1-5,TRBV7-6,-,TGTGCCAGCAGCACCGGACAGAGCCTTTTTTCCAATCAGCCCCAGCATTTT,CASSTGQSLFSNQPQHF
-,TRBJ1-4,TRBV28,-,TGTGCCAGCAGTTTCCGAAGACTGGAAAAACTGTTTTTT,CASSFRRLEKLFF
-,TRBJ2-5,TRBV10-3,-,TGTGCCATCAGTGAGTCTACAGGGCGAGAGACCCAGTACTTC,CAISESTGRETQYF
-,TRBJ2-7,TRBV11-2,TRBD2,TGTGCCAGCAGCTTATATTTTTCAGGGGTCGCTAGCGGGACCCACGAGCAGTACTTC,CASSLYFSGVASGTHEQYF
-,TRBJ2-6,TRBV7-2,-,TGTGCCAGCAGCTTATACAGGGAACCTGGGGCCAACGTCCTGACTTTC,CASSLYREPGANVLTF
-,TRBJ2-3,TRBV5-1,-,TGCGCCAGCAGCTTGACAGGCACAGATACGCAGTATTTT,CASSLTGTDTQYF
-,TRBJ2-7,TRBV5-5,-,TGTGCCAGCAGCTTGCAAACCGACCTCCTCTACGAGCAGTACTTC,CASSLQTDLLYEQYF
-,TRBJ2-7,TRBV5-1,TRBD2,TGCGCCAGCAGCTTAGCTCTAGCGGGGGACGAGCAGTACTTC,CASSLALAGDEQYF
-,TRBJ1-5,TRBV6-1,-,TGTGCCAGCCTCGCAGCTTATAGCAATCAGCCCCAGCATTTT,CASLAAYSNQPQHF
-,TRBJ2-5,TRBV10-3,-,TGTGCCATCAGTATCGGGAGCGGAGCCTCCCAAGAGACCCAGTACTTC,CAISIGSGASQETQYF
-,TRBJ2-7,TRBV6-5,-,TGTGCCAGCAGCACCCCGCGCGAGCAGTACTTC,CASSTPREQYF
-,TRBJ2-3,TRBV5-6,-,TGTGCCAGCAGCTTGTTTACTAGCACAGATACGCAGTATTTT,CASSLFTSTDTQYF
-,TRBJ2-7,TRBV11-3,-,TGTGCCAGCAGCTTAGCGGGAAGCTCCTACGAGCAGTACTTC,CASSLAGSSYEQYF
-,TRBJ2-3,TRBV7-3,-,TGTGCCAGCAGCCGTACCGCCGGTACAGATACGCAGTATTTT,CASSRTAGTDTQYF
-,TRBJ2-1,TRBV29-1,TRBD2,TGCAGCTCCAAAACTAGCGGGAGGGCAGGTGAGCAGTTCTTC,CSSKTSGRAGEQFF
once,TRBJ2-7,TRBV7-2,-,TGTGCCAGCAGCTTAACTAGTCCCTCCGGGGAGCAGTACTTC,CASSLTSPSGEQYF
few,TRBJ1-5,TRBV2,-,TGTGCCAGCAGTGAGGGGTACAATCAGCCCCAGCATTTT,CASSEGYNQPQHF
-,TRBJ1-2,TRBV28,-,TGTGCCAGCAGGGACAGCCTTCAGTATGGCTACACCTTC,CASRDSLQYGYTF
few,TRBJ1-5,TRBV30,-,TGTGCCTGGAGTGTACGAGTCAATCAGCCCCAGCATTTT,CAWSVRVNQPQHF
-,TRBJ2-5,TRBV2,-,TGTGCCAGCAGTGTAGGGACGGTTCAAGAGACCCAGTACTTC,CASSVGTVQETQYF
few,TRBJ1-1,TRBV10-1,TRBD1,TGCGCCAGCAGAGCAGGGGGAGAGGTCACTGAAGCTTTCTTT,CASRAGGEVTEAFF
-,TRBJ1-2,TRBV5-4,TRBD1,TGTGCCAGCAGCAGGGGACAGGGGGAGGACGGCTACACCTTC,CASSRGQGEDGYTF
-,TRBJ1-4,TRBV27,-,TGTGCCAGCAGCCCCGACAGAAAAAAACTGTTTTTT,CASSPDRKKLFF
-,TRBJ2-3,TRBV9,-,TGTGCCAGCAGCGTAGCTACGGGGTGGAAGGGCACAGATACGCAGTATTTT,CASSVATGWKGTDTQYF
-,TRBJ2-7,TRBV7-2,TRBD2,TGTGCCAGCAGCTTAGACTCGGGACTAGCGGGTATACGGTTC,CASSLDSGLAGIRF
-,TRBJ2-7,TRBV5-6,-,TGTGCCAGCACTTCCACAGGGTTCGAGCAGTACTTC,CASTSTGFEQYF
once,TRBJ2-5,TRBV7-2,TRBD1,TGTGCCAGCAGTGACAGGGGTGGGGAGACCCAGTACTTC,CASSDRGGETQYF
-,TRBJ2-7,TRBV5-8,-,TGTGCCAGCTGCCAGGGGGGGGACTACGAGCAGTACTTC,CASCQGGDYEQYF
-,TRBJ1-5,TRBV19,TRBD1,TGTGCCAGTAGTCGGACAGGGAGGGTTCAGCCCCAGCATTTT,CASSRTGRVQPQHF
-,TRBJ1-1,TRBV18,TRBD1,TGTGCCAGCTCACCCAGGGGGCGGGACACTGAAGCTTTCTTT,CASSPRGRDTEAFF
-,TRBJ2-5,TRBV30,TRBD1,TGTGCCTGGAGTGGATGGGACAGGGGAGAGACCCAGTACTTC,CAWSGWDRGETQYF
-,TRBJ1-2,TRBV7-8,-,TGTGCCAGCAGCTTATCGGCGACGACGACCTATGGCTACACCTTC,CASSLSATTTYGYTF
-,TRBJ1-4,TRBV5-1,-,TGCGCCAGCAGCTTGGCAGAGACATCCCAGGTTGAAAAACTGTTTTTT,CASSLAETSQVEKLFF
-,TRBJ2-3,TRBV13,-,TGTGCCAGCAGCTTGAGACTAGAGTCCGCGCAGTATTTT,CASSLRLESAQYF
-,TRBJ2-4,TRBV5-1,-,TGCGCCAGCAGCTTGGAGGATGGGGCCAAAAACATTCAGTACTTC,CASSLEDGAKNIQYF
-,TRBJ1-5,TRBV7-9,TRBD1,TGTGCCAGCAGCTTTGAGACAGGGGGCCAGCCCCAGCATTTT,CASSFETGGQPQHF
-,TRBJ2-5,TRBV5-1,-,TGCGCCAGCTGCGAGTCGGGGCATCCCCAAGAGACCCAGTACTTC,CASCESGHPQETQYF
-,TRBJ2-7,TRBV5-1,TRBD2,TGCGCCAGCAGCATAGGGACTAGCGGGAGAATCGGAGAGCAGTACTTC,CASSIGTSGRIGEQYF
-,TRBJ1-1,TRBV27,-,TGTGCCAGCAGCCCTAGAGCCCCTAGATGGGACCCGAACACTGAAGCTTTCTTT,CASSPRAPRWDPNTEAFF
-,TRBJ2-7,TRBV28,TRBD1,TGTGCCAGCAGTTTATGGAGGCAGGGGGCGGTTTACGAGCAGTACTTC,CASSLWRQGAVYEQYF
-,TRBJ2-1,TRBV5-4,-,TGTGCCAGCAGCTTGGTATTAGCATCCAATGAGCAGTTCTTC,CASSLVLASNEQFF
-,TRBJ1-1,TRBV6-5,-,TGTGCCAGCAGTTGGAGAGCTAACACTGAAGCTTTCTTT,CASSWRANTEAFF
-,TRBJ2-7,TRBV9,-,TGTGCCAGCAGCGTATTGACGGAATCAACCGAGCAGTACTTC,CASSVLTESTEQYF
-,TRBJ2-1,TRBV29-1,TRBD2,TGCAGCGTTGTCCCCCCCGGACTAGCGGGCCGGGGCACCTACAATGAGCAGTTCTTC,CSVVPPGLAGRGTYNEQFF
-,TRBJ1-1,TRBV4-1,-,TGCGCCAGCAGCCCAGTACCAGGGTTTGCCACTGAAGCTTTCTTT,CASSPVPGFATEAFF
-,TRBJ2-7,TRBV2,-,TGTGCCAGCACCAACGACGGAGAGCCCCACGAGCAGTACTTC,CASTNDGEPHEQYF
-,TRBJ2-1,TRBV5-6,-,TGTGCCAGCAGCGCCCGATTCAGTACTTGGGGTGAGCAGTTCTTC,CASSARFSTWGEQFF
-,TRBJ1-2,TRBV28,-,TGTGCCAGCAGTTTATACTCGGCTAACTATGGCTACACCTTC,CASSLYSANYGYTF
-,TRBJ2-3,TRBV18,TRBD2,TGTGCCAGCTCACCTGGGATAGCGGGAACAGATACGCAGTATTTT,CASSPGIAGTDTQYF
-,TRBJ1-2,TRBV27,-,TGTGCCAGCAGTTTATCAGCTTTGAGGGGTGGCTACACCTTC,CASSLSALRGGYTF
-,TRBJ1-3,TRBV28,TRBD1,TGTGCCAGCAGTTTATTTTACAGGGGTAGGGACGGAAACACCATATATTTT,CASSLFYRGRDGNTIYF
-,TRBJ1-6,TRBV6-5,-,TGTGCCAGCATGAATCGGTTGGGAGGATCACCCCTCCACTTT,CASMNRLGGSPLHF
-,TRBJ2-5,TRBV5-6,TRBD2,TGTGCCAGCAGCTCGACCGGAAACTTAGCGGGGCTGAGAGAGACCCAGTACTTC,CASSSTGNLAGLRETQYF
-,TRBJ2-3,TRBV18,-,TGTGCCAGCTCACCTGGGGACTTGGTTACGCAGTATTTT,CASSPGDLVTQYF
-,TRBJ2-1,TRBV4-3,-,TGCGCCAGCAGCCAAGGCCGCGGCCTTAGGTCCAATGAGCAGTTCTTC,CASSQGRGLRSNEQFF
-,TRBJ2-7,TRBV19,TRBD2,TGTGCCAGTAGTATAACTAGCGGGACCTACGAGCAGTACTTC,CASSITSGTYEQYF
few,TRBJ1-1,TRBV2,-,TGTGCCAGCAGTCCAGGACTGAACACTGAAGCTTTCTTT,CASSPGLNTEAFF